This T cell receptor beta chain emerged from a study of CD8 T cells in ankylosing spondylitis (dated by TCRdb to about 2017). Regarding the study in general: To find TCR variants linked to disease, the study profiled T cell receptor beta repertoires in ankylosing spondylitis patients and healthy donors. The full study cohort was made up of 25 to 30 ankylosing spondylitis patients and roughly 98 healthy donors. Peripheral blood samples were taken, and synovial fluid was additionally collected from ankylosing spondylitis patients. Here is what the overall study found, with its caveats: Some motif variants had previously been reported in the synovial fluid and blood of reactive arthritis patients, which suggests shared mechanisms of disease initiation. A CD8+ phenotype was shown by the disease-linked clones, which were found at relatively low frequencies in peripheral blood. A TCR beta motif made up of about eight highly homologous amino acid variants appeared to be characteristic of blood from ankylosing spondylitis patients. The disease-linked clones were reported as significantly enriched in matched synovial fluid samples from ankylosing spondylitis patients.

In this sample, this clonotype turned up a few times. It has no known antigen specificity. The sample holds no much larger clone one base away, and base qualities are not on file. For this chain, trimming is 6 bases at the V end and 6 bases at the J end, and the number of junction bases without a gene match is 8. Reading the germline V gene gives CDR1 SGHRS and CDR2 YFSETQ. Inclusive of the bounding cysteine and phenylalanine, the CDR3 is 15 residues long. Only the CDR3 DNA stays, 45 bases, in frame from base 1. TCRdb records Illumina HiSeq 2500 as the sequencer. Quantitative 5'-RACE with molecular barcodes was the method used to prepare the TCR beta libraries. As for how the authors treated the data: Disease-linked TCR variants were identified with a new computational method built on a probabilistic model of VDJ rearrangement. TCRdb reanalyzed the raw reads on its own, using fastp at Q25 for trimming and MiXCR for clone calling, and kept in-frame beta chains. Each record represents a unique CDR3 protein, reported with the most common genes and DNA among its rows. The V and J calls and clone size are TCRdb's, not the authors'. In this sample the table shows roughly 370,000 distinct CDR3 sequences, under 25% of which occur a single time. Jointly, the top ten make up about 16% of the sample.

Sequenced sample: blood, either unsorted or a sorted T cell fraction (not recorded which). The rearranged chain carries TRBV5-1 and TRBJ2-7, with 14 middle bases fitting TRBD2. The TCR originated in a male donor with ankylosing spondylitis. The DNA sequence is given as TGCGCCAGCAAAGGGACTAGCGGGAGAGAGGCCGAGCAGTACTTC. Translated, it reads CASKGTSGREAEQYF.